This TCR beta chain originates from a study of blood T cells in healthy people across ages. With a J-beta primer mix and a sample-barcoded 5' primer, a second PCR ran about 7 to 11 cycles. TCRdb processed the 5' RACE reads anew with MiXCR; each CDR3 protein has one entry. Here the sample spans about 1 million distinct CDR3 sequences, 40% to 45% being singletons. Germline CDR1 is SGHTA and CDR2 is FQGNSA. CDR3 size: 15 residues. Deletions cut 4 bases from V and 3 bases from J, with 13 bases between. The clonotype was recovered from an older woman in good health. The sample consisted of blood. The chain has TRBV7-2 and TRBJ2-1; no reliable D call. This CDR3 reads CASSSPPASYNEQFF. Here the CDR3 DNA reads TGTGCCAGCAGCTCCCCCCCGGCAAGCTACAATGAGCAGTTCTTC.